This TCR beta chain originates from a study of blood T cell repertoires in COVID-19. Study-wide context: From the United States, Italy and Spain came samples of acute and convalescent COVID-19. The analysed material was cDNA or gDNA that came from T cells, B-cell-depleted T cells, or PBMCs.

The germline CDR1 and CDR2 sequences are LGHDT and YNNKEL (reference sequence). The CDR3 spans 13 residues. Trimming shortened V by 1 base and J by 5 bases, and 8 bases separated the two germline ends. In the authors' workflow: Amplified reference gene primers provided the basis for estimating nucleated cell counts. The assay was immunoSEQ multiplex PCR, and TCRdb's table has in-frame clones only and misses some. The DNA was the basis for D and trimming; V, J and clone size are from that table. The sample shows under 300,000 clones, about four fifths of them seen only once. Specimen: peripheral blood. The V and J genes are TRBV3-1 (or the pseudogene TRBV3-2) and TRBJ1-1; D unclear. This clonotype originated in a woman aged 40 to 50 who had recovered from COVID-19. CDR3 coding DNA: TGTGCCAGCAGCCAAGCCTCGGTTACTGAAGCTTTCTTT. It specifies CASSQASVTEAFF.